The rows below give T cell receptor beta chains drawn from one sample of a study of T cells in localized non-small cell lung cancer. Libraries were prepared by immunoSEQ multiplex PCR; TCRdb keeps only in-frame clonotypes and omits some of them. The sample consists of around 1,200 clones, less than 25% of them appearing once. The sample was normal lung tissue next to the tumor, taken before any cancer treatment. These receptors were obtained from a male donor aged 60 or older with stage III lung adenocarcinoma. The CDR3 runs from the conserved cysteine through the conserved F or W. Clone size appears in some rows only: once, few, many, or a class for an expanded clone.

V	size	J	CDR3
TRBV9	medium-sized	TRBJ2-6	CASSGQGVSGANVLTF
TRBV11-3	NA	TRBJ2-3	CASSVGTSGPTDTQYF
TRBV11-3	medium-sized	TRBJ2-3	CASSFSGDTDTQYF
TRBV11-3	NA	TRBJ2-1	CASSLHAGGPQGQFF
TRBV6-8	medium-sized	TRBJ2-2	CASSVSPGTGELFF
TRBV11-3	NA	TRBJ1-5	CASSAITGPQPQHF
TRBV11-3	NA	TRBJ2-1	CASSVMQGQYNEQFF
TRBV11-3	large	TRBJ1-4	CASSLDARMEKLFF
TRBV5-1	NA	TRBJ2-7	CASSFMGQAINEQYF
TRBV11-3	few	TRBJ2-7	CASSHTTSASSYEQYF
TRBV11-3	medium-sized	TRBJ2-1	CASSLVTSGKGNEQFF
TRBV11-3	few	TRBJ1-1	CASDTRTGAASPTEAFF
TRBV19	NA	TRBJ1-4	CASSFRTDNNEKLFF
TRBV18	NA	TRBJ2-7	CASSPDSLPYEQYF
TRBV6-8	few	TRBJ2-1	CASSYLGNNEQFF
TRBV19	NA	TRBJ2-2	CASADPNTGELFF
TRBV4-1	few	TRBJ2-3	CASSQGPQGSPTSDTQYF
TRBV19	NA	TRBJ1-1	CASSPESRTEAFF
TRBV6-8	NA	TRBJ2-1	CASSYSLRTAIPYNEQFF
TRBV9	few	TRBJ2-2	CASSVALAEPTGELFF
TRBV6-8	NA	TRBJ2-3	CASSSFLRGDTQYF
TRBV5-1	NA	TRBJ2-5	CASSLESAQETQYF
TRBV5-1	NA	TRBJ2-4	CASSYGWGENIQYF
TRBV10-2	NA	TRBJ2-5	CARIPGLLPGTQYF